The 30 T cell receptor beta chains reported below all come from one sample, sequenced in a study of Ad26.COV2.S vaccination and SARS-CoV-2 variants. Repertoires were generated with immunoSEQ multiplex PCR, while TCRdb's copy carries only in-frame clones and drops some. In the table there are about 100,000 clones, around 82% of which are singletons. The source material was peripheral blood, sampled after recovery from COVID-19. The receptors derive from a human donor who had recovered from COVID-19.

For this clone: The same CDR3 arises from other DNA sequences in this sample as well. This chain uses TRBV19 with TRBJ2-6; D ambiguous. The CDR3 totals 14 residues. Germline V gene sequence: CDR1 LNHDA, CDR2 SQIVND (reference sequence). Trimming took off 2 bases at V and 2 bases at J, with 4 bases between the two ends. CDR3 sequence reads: CASSISPGANVLTF. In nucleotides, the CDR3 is TGTGCCAGTAGTATATCCCCTGGGGCCAACGTCCTGACTTTC.

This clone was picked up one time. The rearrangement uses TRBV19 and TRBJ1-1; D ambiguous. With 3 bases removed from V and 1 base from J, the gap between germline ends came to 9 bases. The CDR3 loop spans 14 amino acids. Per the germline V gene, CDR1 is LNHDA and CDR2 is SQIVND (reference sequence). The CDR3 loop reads CASSIRGANTEAFF. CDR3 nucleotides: TGTGCCAGTAGTATCCGGGGAGCGAACACTGAAGCTTTCTTT.

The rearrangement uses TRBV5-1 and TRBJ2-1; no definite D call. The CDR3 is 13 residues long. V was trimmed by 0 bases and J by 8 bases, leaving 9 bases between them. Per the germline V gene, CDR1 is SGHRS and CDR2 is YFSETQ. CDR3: CASSLGGPDEQFF. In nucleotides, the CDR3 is TGCGCCAGCAGCTTGGGAGGTCCCGATGAGCAGTTCTTC. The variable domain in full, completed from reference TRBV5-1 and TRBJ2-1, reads KAGVTQTPRYLIKTRGQQVTLSCSPISGHRSVSWYQQTPGQGLQFLFEYFSETQRNKGNFPGRFSGRQFSNSRSEMNVSTLELGDSALYLCASSLGGPDEQFFGPGTRLTVL.

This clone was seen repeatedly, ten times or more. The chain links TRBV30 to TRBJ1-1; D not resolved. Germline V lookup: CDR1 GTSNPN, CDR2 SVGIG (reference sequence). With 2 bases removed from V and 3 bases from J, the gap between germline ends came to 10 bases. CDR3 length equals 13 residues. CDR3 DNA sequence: TGTGCCTGGAGTCCCAGACGAGACACTGAAGCTTTCTTT. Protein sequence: CAWSPRRDTEAFF.

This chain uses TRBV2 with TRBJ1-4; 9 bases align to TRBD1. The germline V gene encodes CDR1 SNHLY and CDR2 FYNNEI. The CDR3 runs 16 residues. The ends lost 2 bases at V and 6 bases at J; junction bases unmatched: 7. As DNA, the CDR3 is TGTGCCAGCAGTGAACAGGGACAGGGTGGGGATGAAAAACTGTTTTTT. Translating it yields CASSEQGQGGDEKLFF. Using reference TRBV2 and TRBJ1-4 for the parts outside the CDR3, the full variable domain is EPEVTQTPSHQVTQMGQEVILRCVPISNHLYFYWYRQILGQKVEFLVSFYNNEISEKSEIFDDQFSVERPDGSNFTLKIRSTKLEDSAMYFCASSEQGQGGDEKLFFGSGTQLSVL.

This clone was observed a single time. The CDR3 reads CASSIDLGTGVFNQPQHF. CDR3 in DNA: TGTGCCAGTAGTATAGATCTTGGGACAGGCGTTTTCAATCAGCCCCAGCATTTT. The chain joins TRBV19 to TRBJ1-5, with 8 bases aligning to TRBD1. CDR3 length: 18 residues. V was pared by 0 bases and J by 3 bases, with 10 bases of the junction left unmatched. The germline V gene has CDR1 LNHDA and CDR2 SQIVND (reference sequence).

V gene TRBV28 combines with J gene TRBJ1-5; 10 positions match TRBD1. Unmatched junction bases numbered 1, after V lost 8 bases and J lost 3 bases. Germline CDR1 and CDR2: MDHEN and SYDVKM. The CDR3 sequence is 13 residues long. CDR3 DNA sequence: TGTGCCAGCGGGACAGGGGCCAATCAGCCCCAGCATTTT. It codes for CASGTGANQPQHF.

The CDR3: CAITGQGERYGYTF. The CDR3 DNA sequence: TGTGCCATCACTGGGCAGGGTGAGAGGTATGGCTACACCTTC. The chain combines TRBV10-3 with TRBJ1-2, with D tentatively TRBD1 (5 bases). V lost 7 bases and J 5 bases, leaving 17 bases between the germline ends. The CDR3 runs 14 residues. The germline gives CDR1 ENHRY, CDR2 SYGVKD.

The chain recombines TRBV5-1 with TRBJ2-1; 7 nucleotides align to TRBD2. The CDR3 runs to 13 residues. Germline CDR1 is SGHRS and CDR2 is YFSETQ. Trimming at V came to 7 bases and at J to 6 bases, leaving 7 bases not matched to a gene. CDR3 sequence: CASAEPGGNEQFF. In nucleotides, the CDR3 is TGCGCCAGCGCTGAGCCGGGGGGCAATGAGCAGTTCTTC.

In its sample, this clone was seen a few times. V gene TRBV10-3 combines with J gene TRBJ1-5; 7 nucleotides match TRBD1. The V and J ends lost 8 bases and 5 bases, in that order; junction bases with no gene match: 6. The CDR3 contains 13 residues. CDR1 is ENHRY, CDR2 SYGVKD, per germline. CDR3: CAIQGTAYQPQHF. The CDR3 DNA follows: TGTGCCATCCAAGGGACAGCCTATCAGCCCCAGCATTTT.

The CDR3: CASSPGLDPYNEQFF. The DNA for the CDR3 is TGTGCCAGCAGCCCCGGACTAGATCCCTACAATGAGCAGTTCTTC. V gene TRBV9 combines with J gene TRBJ2-1; 7 bases fit TRBD2. The CDR3 loop spans 15 amino acids. Germline CDR1 reads SGDLS; CDR2 reads YYNGEE. J lost 2 bases, V lost 4 bases, and 6 bases had no gene match.

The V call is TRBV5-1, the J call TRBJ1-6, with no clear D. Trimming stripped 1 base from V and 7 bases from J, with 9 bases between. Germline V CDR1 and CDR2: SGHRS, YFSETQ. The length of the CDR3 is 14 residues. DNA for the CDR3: TGCGCCAGCAGCTTGCTCGGATCCAATTCACCCCTCCACTTT. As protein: CASSLLGSNSPLHF.

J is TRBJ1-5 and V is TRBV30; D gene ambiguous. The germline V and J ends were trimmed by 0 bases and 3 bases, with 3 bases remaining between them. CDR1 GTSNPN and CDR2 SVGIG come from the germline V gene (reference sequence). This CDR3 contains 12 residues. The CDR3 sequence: CAWSVPNQPQHF. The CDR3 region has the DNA TGTGCCTGGAGTGTACCCAATCAGCCCCAGCATTTT.

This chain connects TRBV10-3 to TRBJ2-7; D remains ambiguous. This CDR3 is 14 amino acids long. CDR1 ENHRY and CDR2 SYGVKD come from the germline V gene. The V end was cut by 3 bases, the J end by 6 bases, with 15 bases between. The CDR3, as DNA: TGTGCCATCAGTGAACGGCAGCCCGACGGCGAGCAGTACTTC. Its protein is CAISERQPDGEQYF.

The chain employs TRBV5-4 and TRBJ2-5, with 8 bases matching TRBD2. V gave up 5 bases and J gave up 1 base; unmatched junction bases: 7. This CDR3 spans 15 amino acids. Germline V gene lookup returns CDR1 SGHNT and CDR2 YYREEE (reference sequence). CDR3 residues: CASRGRAGGQETQYF. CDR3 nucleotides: TGTGCCAGCAGAGGAAGGGCGGGGGGCCAAGAGACCCAGTACTTC.

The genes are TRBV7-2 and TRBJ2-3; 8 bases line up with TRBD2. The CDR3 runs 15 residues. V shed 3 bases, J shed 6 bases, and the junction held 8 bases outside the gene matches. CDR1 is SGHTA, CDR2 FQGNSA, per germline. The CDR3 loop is CASSFQRGRGDTQYF. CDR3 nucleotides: TGTGCCAGCAGCTTCCAGCGGGGGCGGGGGGATACGCAGTATTTT.

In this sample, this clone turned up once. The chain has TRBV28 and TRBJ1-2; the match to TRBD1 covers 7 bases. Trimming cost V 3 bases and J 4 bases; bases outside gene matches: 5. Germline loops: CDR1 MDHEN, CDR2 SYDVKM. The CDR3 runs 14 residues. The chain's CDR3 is CASSLADRVYGYTF. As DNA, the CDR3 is TGTGCCAGCAGTTTGGCAGACAGGGTCTATGGCTACACCTTC.

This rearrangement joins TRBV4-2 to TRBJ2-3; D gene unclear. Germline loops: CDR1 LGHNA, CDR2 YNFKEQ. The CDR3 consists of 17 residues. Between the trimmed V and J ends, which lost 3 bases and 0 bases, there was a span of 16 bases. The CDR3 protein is CASSHPTTALSTDTQYF. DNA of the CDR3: TGTGCCAGCAGCCATCCCACTACTGCGCTTAGCACAGATACGCAGTATTTT.

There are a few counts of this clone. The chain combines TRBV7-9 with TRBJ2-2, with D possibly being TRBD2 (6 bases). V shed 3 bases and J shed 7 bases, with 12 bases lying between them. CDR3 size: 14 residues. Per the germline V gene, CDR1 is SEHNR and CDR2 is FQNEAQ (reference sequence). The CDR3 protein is CASSLGGADGELFF. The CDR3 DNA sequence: TGTGCCAGCAGCTTGGGGGGTGCCGACGGGGAGCTGTTTTTT.

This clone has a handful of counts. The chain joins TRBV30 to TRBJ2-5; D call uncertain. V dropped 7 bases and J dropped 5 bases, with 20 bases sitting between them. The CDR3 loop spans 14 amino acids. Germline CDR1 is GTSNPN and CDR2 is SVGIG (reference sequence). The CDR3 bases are TGTGCCTCCTCCGGGCCCCCAGTGACGGAGACCCAGTACTTC. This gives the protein CASSGPPVTETQYF.

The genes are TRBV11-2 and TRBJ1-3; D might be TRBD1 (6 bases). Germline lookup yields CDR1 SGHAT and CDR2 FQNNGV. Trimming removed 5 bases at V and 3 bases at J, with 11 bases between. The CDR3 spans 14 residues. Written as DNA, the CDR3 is TGTGCCAGCAGCCCAGGGACACTTGGAAACACCATATATTTT. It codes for CASSPGTLGNTIYF.

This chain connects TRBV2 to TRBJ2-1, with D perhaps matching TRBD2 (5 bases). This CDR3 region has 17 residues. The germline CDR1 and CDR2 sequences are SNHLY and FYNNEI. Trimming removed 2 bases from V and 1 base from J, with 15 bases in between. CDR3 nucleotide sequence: TGTGCCAGCAGTGAACGAAGGGAGACGGTGTCCTACAATGAGCAGTTCTTC. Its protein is CASSERRETVSYNEQFF. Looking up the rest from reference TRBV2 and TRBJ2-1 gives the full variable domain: EPEVTQTPSHQVTQMGQEVILRCVPISNHLYFYWYRQILGQKVEFLVSFYNNEISEKSEIFDDQFSVERPDGSNFTLKIRSTKLEDSAMYFCASSERRETVSYNEQFFGPGTRLTVL.

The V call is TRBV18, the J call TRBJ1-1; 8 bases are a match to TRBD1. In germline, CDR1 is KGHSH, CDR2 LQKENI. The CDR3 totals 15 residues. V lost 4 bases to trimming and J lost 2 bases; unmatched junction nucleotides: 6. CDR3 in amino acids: CASSRPGQANTEAFF. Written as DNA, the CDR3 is TGTGCCAGCTCACGACCGGGACAGGCCAACACTGAAGCTTTCTTT.

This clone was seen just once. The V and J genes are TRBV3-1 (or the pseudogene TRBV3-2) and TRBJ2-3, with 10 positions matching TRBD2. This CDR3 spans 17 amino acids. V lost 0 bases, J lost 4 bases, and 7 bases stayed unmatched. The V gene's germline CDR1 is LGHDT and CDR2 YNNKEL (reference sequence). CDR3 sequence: CASSQDGAGGPSDTQYF. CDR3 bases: TGTGCCAGCAGCCAAGACGGAGCGGGGGGGCCTTCAGATACGCAGTATTTT.

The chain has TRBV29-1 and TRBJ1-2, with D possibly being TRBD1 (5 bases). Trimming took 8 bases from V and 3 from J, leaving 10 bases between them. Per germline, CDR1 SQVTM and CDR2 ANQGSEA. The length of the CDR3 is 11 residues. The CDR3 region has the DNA TGCAGCCCCCTGGGGGACTATGGCTACACCTTC. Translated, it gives CSPLGDYGYTF.

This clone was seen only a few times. The CDR3 sequence: CASSPGGLDTQYF. The DNA for the CDR3 is TGTGCCAGCAGCCCCGGCGGCTTAGATACGCAGTATTTT. This chain links TRBV3-1 (or the pseudogene TRBV3-2) with TRBJ2-3, with D unclear. The V and J ends lost 4 bases and 5 bases respectively, with 10 bases between them. There are 13 residues in the CDR3. Germline lookup yields CDR1 LGHDT and CDR2 YNNKEL (reference sequence).

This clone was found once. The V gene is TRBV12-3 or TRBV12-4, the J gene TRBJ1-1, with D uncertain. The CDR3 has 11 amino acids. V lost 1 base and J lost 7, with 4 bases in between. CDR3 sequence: CASSLVNEAFF. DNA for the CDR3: TGTGCCAGCAGTTTAGTTAATGAAGCTTTCTTT.

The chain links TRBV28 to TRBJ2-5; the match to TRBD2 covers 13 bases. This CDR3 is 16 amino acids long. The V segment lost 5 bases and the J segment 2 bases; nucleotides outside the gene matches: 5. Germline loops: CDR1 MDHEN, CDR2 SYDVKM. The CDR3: CASSQGLAGVQETQYF. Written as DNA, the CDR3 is TGTGCCAGCAGTCAAGGACTAGCGGGGGTTCAAGAGACCCAGTACTTC.

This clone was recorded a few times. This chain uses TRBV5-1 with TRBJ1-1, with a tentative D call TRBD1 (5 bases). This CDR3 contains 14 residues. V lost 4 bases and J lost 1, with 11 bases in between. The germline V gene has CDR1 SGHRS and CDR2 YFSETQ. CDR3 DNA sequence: TGCGCCAGCAGCCCACAGGTCCCGAACACTGAAGCTTTCTTT. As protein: CASSPQVPNTEAFF.

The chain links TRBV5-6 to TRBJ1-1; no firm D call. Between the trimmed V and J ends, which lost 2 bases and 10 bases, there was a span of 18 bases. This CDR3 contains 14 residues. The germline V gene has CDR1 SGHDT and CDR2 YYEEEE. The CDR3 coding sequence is TGTGCCAGCAGCTTCGGCAGGCCCCCAGGAATAGCTTTCTTT. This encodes CASSFGRPPGIAFF.